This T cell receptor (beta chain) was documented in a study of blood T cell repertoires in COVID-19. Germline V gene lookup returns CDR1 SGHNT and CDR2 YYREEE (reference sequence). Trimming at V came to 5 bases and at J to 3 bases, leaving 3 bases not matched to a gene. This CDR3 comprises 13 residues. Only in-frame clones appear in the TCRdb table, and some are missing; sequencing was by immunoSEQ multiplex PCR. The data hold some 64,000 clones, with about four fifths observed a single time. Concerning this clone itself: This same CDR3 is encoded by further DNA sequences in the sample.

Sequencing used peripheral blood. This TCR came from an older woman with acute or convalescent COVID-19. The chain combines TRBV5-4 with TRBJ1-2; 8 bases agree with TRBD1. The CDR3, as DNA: TGTGCCAGCAGGCCACAGGGGGACTATGGCTACACCTTC. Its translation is CASRPQGDYGYTF. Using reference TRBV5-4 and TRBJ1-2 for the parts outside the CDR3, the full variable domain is ETGVTQSPTHLIKTRGQQVTLRCSSQSGHNTVSWYQQALGQGPQFIFQYYREEENGRGNFPPRFSGLQFPNYSSELNVNALELDDSALYLCASRPQGDYGYTFGSGTRLTVV.